The 28 T cell receptor beta chains below were found in one sample sequenced in a study of CD8 T cells in ankylosing spondylitis. Study-wide results and limits: Ankylosing spondylitis blood seemed to carry a telltale TCR beta motif made of roughly eight highly homologous variants.

TCRdb used MiXCR to reprocess the 5' RACE reads, holding one entry per CDR3 protein. The top ten hold 0.51% of the sample, which has some 800,000 distinct CDR3 sequences, about 10% seen once. These receptors' antigens are unknown. The material sequenced was blood, either unsorted or a sorted T cell fraction (not recorded which). The source of these receptors is a male donor with ankylosing spondylitis.

This clonotype was seen many times. This chain links TRBV6-5 with TRBJ1-1; D uncertain. This CDR3 region has 13 residues. CDR1 and CDR2 (germline): MNHEY, SVGAGI. V lost 6 bases and J lost 1, with 9 bases in between. The CDR3 DNA sequence: TGTGCCAGCAGATACATGTGGAACACTGAAGCTTTCTTT. The encoded protein is CASRYMWNTEAFF.

The chain recombines TRBV20-1 with TRBJ2-5; no firm D call. Germline V lookup: CDR1 DFQATT, CDR2 SNEGSKA (reference sequence). This CDR3 is built from 11 residues. V was trimmed by 2 bases and J by 5 bases, leaving 6 bases between them. In nucleotides, the CDR3 is TGCAGTGCTAGACCTTACGAGACCCAGTACTTC. Translation gives CSARPYETQYF.

V usage is TRBV7-2 and J usage is TRBJ2-3; perhaps TRBD1 as D (5 bases). The CDR3 is 13 residues long. The V end lost 8 bases, the J end lost 6 bases, and 15 bases lay between the germline ends. Per germline, CDR1 SGHTA and CDR2 FQGNSA. Here the CDR3 DNA reads TGTGCCAGCGGAACGGCCTCAGGGGATACGCAGTATTTT. Protein product: CASGTASGDTQYF.

This clonotype showed up many times. The rearrangement uses TRBV7-2 and TRBJ2-5; 7 nucleotides agree with TRBD1. The CDR3 sequence is 14 residues long. V lost 0 bases to trimming and J lost 4 bases; unmatched junction nucleotides: 2. Germline CDR1 and CDR2: SGHTA and FQGNSA. The chain's CDR3 is CASSLAGGGETQYF. CDR3 coding DNA: TGTGCCAGCAGCTTAGCAGGGGGCGGAGAGACCCAGTACTTC.

This clonotype was detected a few times. V gene TRBV20-1 combines with J gene TRBJ2-2; weak D call: TRBD2 (6 bases). Germline lookup yields CDR1 DFQATT and CDR2 SNEGSKA (reference sequence). This CDR3 is 13 amino acids long. The CDR3 bases are TGCAGCCCAGTGCGGGGAGTGGGCGGGGAGCTGTTTTTT. Translated, it gives CSPVRGVGGELFF.

This chain joins TRBV4-1 and TRBJ2-1; 7 positions match TRBD2. V trimming: 4 bases; J trimming: 4 bases; junction bases outside the gene matches: 10. CDR1 MGHRA and CDR2 YSYEKL come from the germline V gene. CDR3 length: 16 residues. The CDR3 bases are TGCGCCAGCAGCCCCGGTCGGGACTATACTTACAATGAGCAGTTCTTC. Amino acids: CASSPGRDYTYNEQFF.

The V call is TRBV25-1, the J call TRBJ2-7; possibly TRBD1 for D (6 bases). Germline-derived CDR1 and CDR2 are MGHDK and SYGVNS. The CDR3 covers 16 residues. V was shortened by 4 bases and J by 4 bases, with 20 bases between the two germline ends. CDR3 protein: CASSGQQQGLEYEQYF. The CDR3 DNA reads as TGTGCCAGCAGTGGCCAACAACAGGGCTTGGAATACGAGCAGTACTTC.

This clonotype was recorded a few times. The rearrangement joins TRBV20-1 to TRBJ1-5; TRBD1 agrees at 8 bases. Germline lookup yields CDR1 DFQATT and CDR2 SNEGSKA (reference sequence). This CDR3 has 14 residues. The V segment lost 4 bases and the J segment 6 bases; nucleotides outside the gene matches: 8. The CDR3 is CSATDLTGGQPQHF. The CDR3 DNA sequence: TGCAGTGCTACTGATCTTACAGGGGGTCAGCCCCAGCATTTT.

This clonotype turned up a few times. V usage is TRBV24-1 and J usage is TRBJ2-1, with D unclear. Germline V lookup: CDR1 KGHDR, CDR2 SFDVKD. The V gene lost 7 bases and the J gene lost 2 bases, with 11 bases spanning the gap. There are 14 residues in the CDR3. The CDR3 DNA reads TGTGCCACCAGCCCCGGTTTTGCCTACAATGAGCAGTTCTTC. Encoded protein: CATSPGFAYNEQFF.

This clonotype was seen a handful of times. V usage is TRBV5-1 and J usage is TRBJ2-3, with D perhaps matching TRBD1 or TRBD2 (5 bases each). The germline V gene encodes CDR1 SGHRS and CDR2 YFSETQ. This CDR3 comprises 14 residues. Trimming left V 4 bases short and J 4 bases short, with 13 bases between. CDR3 in DNA: TGCGCCAGCAGCCTAACATCGGGGCCAGATACGCAGTATTTT. It yields the protein CASSLTSGPDTQYF.

This clonotype was counted between two and nine times. J is TRBJ2-1 and V is TRBV12-3 or TRBV12-4; 8 bases fit TRBD2. The CDR3 runs 15 residues. V trimming: 6 bases; J trimming: 4 bases; junction bases outside the gene matches: 8. The chain's CDR3 is CASRSSGGRYNEQFF. CDR3 bases: TGTGCCAGCAGGTCAAGCGGGGGACGGTACAATGAGCAGTTCTTC.

A few counts support this clonotype. The chain recombines TRBV11-2 with TRBJ2-2; D not certain. Looked up from germline, CDR1 is SGHAT and CDR2 is FQNNGV. This CDR3 has 13 amino acids. With 4 bases removed from V and 5 bases from J, the gap between germline ends came to 8 bases. This chain's CDR3 is CASSSLRTGELFF. The CDR3 bases are TGTGCCAGCAGCTCCCTACGAACCGGGGAGCTGTTTTTT.

The sample holds many counts of this clonotype. The rearrangement uses TRBV5-6 and TRBJ2-3; maybe TRBD1 (6 bases). V lost 5 bases to trimming and J lost 4 bases, with 11 bases between them. The V gene's germline CDR1 is SGHDT and CDR2 YYEEEE. The CDR3 spans 13 residues. CDR3 sequence: CASSLTGPDTQYF. The CDR3 coding sequence is TGTGCCAGCAGTCTGACAGGCCCAGATACGCAGTATTTT.

Concerning this clonotype: Its ends do not fully match the called genes, so a read error is possible. V is TRBV7-2 and J is TRBJ1-3; tentative D call: TRBD1 (6 bases). CDR3 length equals 15 residues. Germline V gene lookup returns CDR1 SGHTA and CDR2 FQGNSA. The chain's CDR3 is CACSLSPGAGNTIYF. DNA of the CDR3: TGTGCCTGCAGCTTATCTCCGGGGGCAGGAAACACCATATATTTT.

The chain has TRBV5-1 and TRBJ1-5; D gene uncertain. CDR1 SGHRS and CDR2 YFSETQ come from the germline V gene. V shed 3 bases and J shed 0 bases, with 22 bases lying between them. The CDR3 totals 19 residues. CDR3: CASSSQTAEPTYSNQPQHF. For the CDR3, the DNA is TGCGCCAGCAGCTCCCAGACCGCGGAACCGACTTATAGCAATCAGCCCCAGCATTTT.

The chain is built from TRBV5-6 and TRBJ2-3; 13 positions agree with TRBD2. This CDR3 is 17 amino acids long. J lost 0 bases, V lost 4 bases, and 5 bases had no gene match. The germline gives CDR1 SGHDT, CDR2 YYEEEE. Written as DNA, the CDR3 is TGTGCCAGCAGCCTGACTAGCGGGAGGCAAAGCACAGATACGCAGTATTTT. It encodes CASSLTSGRQSTDTQYF.

The V gene is TRBV6-1, the J gene TRBJ2-5; TRBD1 matches 9 bases. This CDR3 has 14 amino acids. The J segment lost 8 bases and the V segment lost 5 bases, leaving 9 bases of the junction unmatched. Germline lookup yields CDR1 MNHNS and CDR2 SASEGT. CDR3 bases: TGTGCCAGCAGTAAGGACAGGGGAGCTTTCACCCAGTACTTC. The encoded protein is CASSKDRGAFTQYF.

This clonotype came up a few times. The CDR3 coding sequence is TGCAGTGCTAGCCTGGGGATTTTCGAAAAACTGTTTTTT. Translating it yields CSASLGIFEKLFF. The chain couples TRBV20-1 to TRBJ1-4; D remains unclear. Trimming shortened V by 3 bases and J by 8 bases, and 13 bases separated the two germline ends. CDR1 and CDR2 (germline): DFQATT, SNEGSKA (reference sequence). This CDR3 region has 13 residues.

This chain links TRBV15 with TRBJ2-7; 10 bases match TRBD2. The CDR3 is 16 residues long. With V trimmed by 0 bases and J by 3 bases, 5 bases remained unmatched. In germline, CDR1 is LNHNV, CDR2 YYDKDF (reference sequence). DNA of the CDR3: TGTGCCACCAGCAGAGATCTCCCTAGCGGGAGCTACGAGCAGTACTTC. Amino acid sequence: CATSRDLPSGSYEQYF.

The rearrangement links TRBV7-2 to TRBJ2-5, with D possibly TRBD2 on 6 matching bases. V was cut by 4 bases and J by 0 bases, with 15 bases left in between. The CDR3 runs 16 residues. CDR1 and CDR2 (germline): SGHTA, FQGNSA. The CDR3 bases are TGTGCCAGCAGCTCACACCGGGAGACGTACCAAGAGACCCAGTACTTC. Protein product: CASSSHRETYQETQYF.

This clonotype was counted between two and nine times. The V and J genes are TRBV20-1 and TRBJ1-1; the D gene is possibly TRBD1 (5 bases). This CDR3 spans 15 amino acids. V was trimmed by 0 bases and J by 0 bases, leaving 11 bases between them. Germline-derived CDR1 and CDR2 are DFQATT and SNEGSKA (reference sequence). The CDR3 DNA reads TGCAGTGCTAGAGACGAGGGGATGGTGAACACTGAAGCTTTCTTT. Translation gives CSARDEGMVNTEAFF.

This clonotype has only a few counts. The chain carries TRBV18 and TRBJ2-7; no definite D call. Germline V CDR1 and CDR2: KGHSH, LQKENI. Trimming took off 5 bases at V and 6 bases at J, with 8 bases between the two ends. CDR3 length equals 11 residues. CDR3 sequence reads: CASSNPTEQYF. The CDR3 bases are TGTGCCAGCTCAAATCCAACCGAGCAGTACTTC.

This clonotype was recorded a few times. J is TRBJ1-2 and V is TRBV18; TRBD1 matches 8 bases. Per germline, CDR1 KGHSH and CDR2 LQKENI. The CDR3 contains 18 residues. Germline trimming cut 3 bases from V and 4 bases from J; bases unmatched to any gene: 16. The CDR3 DNA reads as TGTGCCAGCTCACCCGGCCCAGGACAGGGCGGAGGGGGCTATGGCTACACCTTC. Translated: CASSPGPGQGGGGYGYTF. Full variable domain (outside the CDR3, taken from reference TRBV18 and TRBJ1-2): NAGVMQNPRHLVRRRGQEARLRCSPMKGHSHVYWYRQLPEEGLKFMVYLQKENIIDESGMPKERFSAEFPKEGPSILRIQQVVRGDSAAYFCASSPGPGQGGGGYGYTFGSGTRLTVV.

The V call is TRBV29-1, the J call TRBJ2-7; D assignment may be TRBD1 or TRBD2 (5 bases each). There are 12 residues in the CDR3. The germline CDR1 and CDR2 sequences are SQVTM and ANQGSEA. Trimming left V 3 bases short and J 1 base short, with 7 bases between. CDR3 in DNA: TGCAGCGTTGAGGGGGAGTCCTACGAGCAGTACTTC. It codes for CSVEGESYEQYF.

J is TRBJ2-6 and V is TRBV2, with TRBD1 matching 12 bases. This CDR3 has 20 amino acids. Germline CDR1 SNHLY, CDR2 FYNNEI. V shed 6 bases and J 0 bases; nucleotides not matched to a gene: 12. This CDR3 is CASSQPGQGAITSGANVLTF. DNA for the CDR3: TGTGCCAGCAGCCAGCCGGGACAGGGGGCTATTACCTCTGGGGCCAACGTCCTGACTTTC.

This clonotype was observed many times. J is TRBJ1-6 and V is TRBV10-3; the match to TRBD1 covers 7 bases. CDR1 ENHRY and CDR2 SYGVKD come from the germline V gene. The V and J ends lost 4 bases and 9 bases, in that order; junction bases with no gene match: 12. The CDR3 loop spans 16 amino acids. The CDR3 loop is CAISAFTGTDVSPLHF. The CDR3 DNA reads as TGTGCCATCAGTGCATTTACCGGGACAGACGTTTCACCCCTCCACTTT.

The gene calls are TRBV28 and TRBJ1-2; tentative D call: TRBD1 (5 bases). Trimming took 1 base from V and 5 from J, leaving 11 bases between them. The CDR3 is 14 amino acids. The V gene's germline CDR1 is MDHEN and CDR2 SYDVKM. The CDR3: CASSLFEGAYGYTF. CDR3 nucleotide sequence: TGTGCCAGCAGTTTATTTGAAGGGGCTTATGGCTACACCTTC.

The V and J genes are TRBV6-2 or TRBV6-3 and TRBJ1-5; D not certain. CDR1 and CDR2 from the germline V gene are MNHEY and SVGEGT. The germline V and J ends were trimmed by 6 bases and 0 bases, with 12 bases remaining between them. The CDR3 consists of 15 residues. The CDR3 spells CASSRDINSNQPQHF. The CDR3 DNA sequence: TGTGCCAGCAGCCGCGACATCAATAGCAATCAGCCCCAGCATTTT.